The 30 T cell receptor beta chains listed next were all sequenced from one sample in a study of T cell responses to AZD1222 COVID-19 vaccine. TCRdb's copy holds only in-frame clones and misses some; the assay was immunoSEQ multiplex PCR. This table has 200,000 to 250,000 clones, 85% to 95% appearing once. Here the sequenced sample was peripheral blood, taken on day 0 of MenACWY control vaccination. These receptors were obtained from an adult in good health.

This rearrangement joins TRBV5-1 to TRBJ1-1, with TRBD1 matching over 9 bases. Per the germline V gene, CDR1 is SGHRS and CDR2 is YFSETQ. This CDR3 region has 16 residues. The V gene end was trimmed by 4 bases and the J gene end by 1 base; junction bases not matched to a gene: 8. CDR3 sequence: CASSPGQGRTNTEAFF. The CDR3, as DNA: TGCGCCAGCAGCCCAGGACAGGGGCGGACGAACACTGAAGCTTTCTTT.

This clone occurred once. The germline gene is not matched at one end of the junction; a read error may be the cause. V usage is TRBV5-4 and J usage is TRBJ1-2; D perhaps matches TRBD1 (6 bases). Germline values: CDR1 SGHNT, CDR2 YYREEE (reference sequence). The CDR3 is 13 residues long. CDR3 amino acids: CASSLQTGFGHTF. CDR3 nucleotides: TGTGCCAGCAGCCTACAAACAGGGTTTGGCCACACCTTC.

The rearrangement links TRBV6-5 to TRBJ1-2; D perhaps matches TRBD1 (6 bases). The germline V and J ends were trimmed by 6 bases and 8 bases, with 19 bases remaining between them. This CDR3 has 14 amino acids. The V gene's germline CDR1 is MNHEY and CDR2 SVGAGI. The CDR3 sequence: CASSPFPGADGYTF. The CDR3 DNA sequence: TGTGCCAGCAGCCCCTTCCCGGGGGCGGACGGCTACACCTTC.

The V call is TRBV5-6, the J call TRBJ1-2; 7 positions match TRBD1. V dropped 5 bases and J dropped 5; count of bases not matched to a gene: 3. From germline, CDR1 is SGHDT and CDR2 YYEEEE. The CDR3 length is 12 residues. The CDR3 spells CASRGQPYGYTF. The CDR3 coding sequence is TGTGCCAGCAGGGGACAGCCTTATGGCTACACCTTC.

The chain combines TRBV4-1 with TRBJ2-3, with D tentatively TRBD1 (5 bases). This CDR3 has 12 amino acids. The V end was cut by 4 bases, the J end by 5 bases, with 7 bases between. Germline CDR1 and CDR2: MGHRA and YSYEKL. CDR3 protein: CASSPQGDTQYF. The CDR3 DNA reads as TGCGCCAGCAGCCCCCAGGGAGATACGCAGTATTTT.

This chain connects TRBV6-6 to TRBJ1-5; D remains ambiguous. The CDR3 has 12 amino acids. V was trimmed by 4 bases and J by 7 bases, leaving 8 bases between them. CDR1 and CDR2 (germline): MNHNY, SVGAGI (reference sequence). In nucleotides, the CDR3 is TGTGCCAGCAGTTTCTCCATGCAGCCCCAGCATTTT. It specifies CASSFSMQPQHF.

This chain connects TRBV28 to TRBJ2-3; tentative D call: TRBD1 (5 bases). V shed 8 bases and J shed 0 bases, with 15 bases lying between them. The germline V gene has CDR1 MDHEN and CDR2 SYDVKM. CDR3 length equals 15 residues. As DNA, the CDR3 is TGTGCCAGCGAGGAAAGGGGTGCTAGCACAGATACGCAGTATTTT. This codes for CASEERGASTDTQYF.

V gene TRBV5-6 combines with J gene TRBJ1-1; tentative D call: TRBD1 (5 bases). V was pared by 0 bases and J by 3 bases, with 12 bases between. The germline V gene encodes CDR1 SGHDT and CDR2 YYEEEE. The CDR3 consists of 15 residues. CDR3 region: CASSLAGGGDTEAFF. The CDR3 DNA reads as TGTGCCAGCAGCTTGGCGGGGGGAGGGGACACTGAAGCTTTCTTT.

The chain recombines TRBV7-9 with TRBJ1-1; tentatively, D is TRBD1 (6 bases). The CDR3 loop spans 13 amino acids. Germline loops: CDR1 SEHNR, CDR2 FQNEAQ (reference sequence). V was trimmed by 5 bases and J by 3 bases, leaving 10 bases between them. CDR3 nucleotides: TGTGCCAGCAGCCACTCAGGGGACACTGAAGCTTTCTTT. Protein: CASSHSGDTEAFF. The variable domain in full, completed from reference TRBV7-9 and TRBJ1-1, reads DTGVSQNPRHKITKRGQNVTFRCDPISEHNRLYWYRQTLGQGPEFLTYFQNEAQLEKSRLLSDRFSAERPKGSFSTLEIQRTEQGDSAMYLCASSHSGDTEAFFGQGTRLTVV.

The chain joins TRBV30 to TRBJ1-1; tentative D call: TRBD1 (6 bases). Between the trimmed V and J ends, which lost 5 bases and 1 base, there was a span of 14 bases. The CDR3 covers 14 residues. Germline CDR1 is GTSNPN and CDR2 is SVGIG (reference sequence). The CDR3 DNA sequence: TGTGCCTGGGACGGGGGCCTGGGGAACACTGAAGCTTTCTTT. It encodes CAWDGGLGNTEAFF.

V gene TRBV5-4 combines with J gene TRBJ2-4; D ambiguous. V was trimmed by 0 bases and J by 4 bases, leaving 8 bases between them. From germline, CDR1 is SGHNT and CDR2 YYREEE (reference sequence). The CDR3 is made up of 14 amino acids. The CDR3 sequence: CASSLVGLKNIQYF. CDR3 bases: TGTGCCAGCAGCTTGGTTGGCTTGAAAAACATTCAGTACTTC.

This clone was counted between two and nine times. DNA of the CDR3: TGTGCCAGCATGGGGACCGGCGGGGGGGCCGCCGGATTCTACGAGCAGTACTTC. Translating it yields CASMGTGGGAAGFYEQYF. This chain uses TRBV2 with TRBJ2-7; 9 bases align to TRBD2. This CDR3 has 18 residues. Germline V CDR1 and CDR2: SNHLY, FYNNEI. The J segment lost 3 bases and the V segment lost 7 bases, leaving 19 bases of the junction unmatched.

The V call is TRBV10-2, the J call TRBJ2-3; D call uncertain. Germline CDR1 WSHSY, CDR2 SAAADI. Trimming left V 0 bases short and J 5 bases short, with 6 bases between. This CDR3 comprises 13 residues. CDR3 DNA sequence: TGCGCCAGCAGTGAGTCCGATGAAGATACGCAGTATTTT. Residues: CASSESDEDTQYF.

V and J are TRBV4-2 and TRBJ1-2, with unresolved D. Germline lookup yields CDR1 LGHNA and CDR2 YNFKEQ. The germline V and J ends were trimmed by 4 bases and 4 bases, with 13 bases remaining between them. This CDR3 is built from 14 residues. The CDR3 region is CASSRESGSYGYTF. The DNA of the CDR3 is TGTGCCAGCAGCCGAGAGTCCGGATCCTATGGCTACACCTTC.

The chain employs TRBV14 and TRBJ2-3, with D unresolved. This CDR3 region has 15 residues. V lost 4 bases, J lost 2 bases, and 13 bases lay in between. Per the germline V gene, CDR1 is SGHDN and CDR2 is FVKESK. Here the CDR3 DNA reads TGTGCCAGCAGCCGCCTAGACGACCACACAGATACGCAGTATTTT. Protein sequence: CASSRLDDHTDTQYF.

The J gene is TRBJ1-5, the V gene TRBV6-2 or TRBV6-3; no definite D call. The germline gives CDR1 MNHEY, CDR2 SVGEGT. The length of the CDR3 is 15 residues. V was trimmed by 0 bases and J by 0 bases, leaving 6 bases between them. In DNA form, the CDR3 reads TGTGCCAGCAGTTACTCCGATGTTAGCAATCAGCCCCAGCATTTT. Protein: CASSYSDVSNQPQHF.

V and J are TRBV28 and TRBJ1-6; possibly TRBD1 for D (5 bases). Trimming shortened V by 0 bases and J by 3 bases, and 9 bases separated the two germline ends. The CDR3 loop spans 16 amino acids. CDR1 and CDR2 (germline): MDHEN, SYDVKM. CDR3 in amino acids: CASSLWQGLYNSPLHF. In DNA form, the CDR3 reads TGTGCCAGCAGTTTATGGCAGGGACTCTATAATTCACCCCTCCACTTT.

V is TRBV27 and J is TRBJ1-2; TRBD1 might be the D (5 bases). V was cut by 3 bases and J by 4 bases, with 9 bases left in between. This CDR3 has 13 amino acids. From germline, CDR1 is MNHEY and CDR2 SMNVEV (reference sequence). The CDR3 loop reads CASSLEGTYGYTF. CDR3 coding DNA: TGTGCCAGCAGTTTGGAGGGGACCTATGGCTACACCTTC.

DNA for the CDR3: TGTGCCAGCAGCGCTCTGACAGGGGATAATGAAAAACTGTTTTTT. Its protein is CASSALTGDNEKLFF. This chain joins TRBV2 and TRBJ1-4, with 8 bases that match TRBD1. The CDR3 sequence is 15 residues long. Germline V gene data show CDR1 as SNHLY and CDR2 as FYNNEI. Losses at the gene ends were 6 bases for V and 4 bases for J; bases not matched to a gene: 7.

The chain carries TRBV13 and TRBJ1-4; D not certain. V shed 5 bases and J shed 0 bases, with 13 bases lying between them. CDR1 and CDR2 from the germline V gene are PRHDT and FYEKMQ (reference sequence). The CDR3 is 16 amino acids. The CDR3 sequence is CASSRTLRTTNEKLFF. CDR3 DNA: TGTGCCAGCAGCAGGACCCTGCGGACAACTAATGAAAAACTGTTTTTT.

This clone came up once. The rearrangement joins TRBV11-2 to TRBJ2-1; 14 positions match TRBD2. J gave up 10 bases and V 4 bases, and 12 bases lay outside the gene matches. The CDR3 runs 17 residues. Germline CDR1 reads SGHAT; CDR2 reads FQNNGV. CDR3 DNA: TGTGCCAGCAGCTCAATGCCCCCTGGACTAGCGGGGGGAGAGCAGTTCTTC. It specifies CASSSMPPGLAGGEQFF.

The chain has TRBV5-1 and TRBJ1-1; the D gene is possibly TRBD1 (5 bases). The length of the CDR3 is 16 residues. The germline gives CDR1 SGHRS, CDR2 YFSETQ. Trimming removed 5 bases at V and 5 bases at J, with 22 bases between. In DNA form, the CDR3 reads TGCGCCAGCAGGCGTGAGGGGTCCGCCGTTGGGACTGAAGCTTTCTTT. Amino acids: CASRREGSAVGTEAFF.

Notes on this clone: This specimen includes other DNA sequences encoding the same CDR3. The chain couples TRBV28 to TRBJ1-2; maybe TRBD1 (5 bases). Deletions cut 2 bases from V and 2 bases from J, with 6 bases between. The CDR3 covers 13 residues. CDR1 is MDHEN, CDR2 SYDVKM, per germline. CDR3 coding DNA: TGTGCCAGCAGTTTAGGGGGAAACTATGGCTACACCTTC. Its translation is CASSLGGNYGYTF.

The chain couples TRBV2 to TRBJ2-7, with 10 bases matching TRBD1. Germline CDR1 is SNHLY and CDR2 is FYNNEI. This CDR3 region has 15 residues. The ends lost 6 bases at V and 12 bases at J; junction bases unmatched: 17. The CDR3, as DNA: TGTGCCAGCAGCGCCGACGAGGGACAGGGGCCAAGTAGGTACTTC. Encoded protein: CASSADEGQGPSRYF.

This chain connects TRBV5-1 to TRBJ2-7, with D perhaps assigned TRBD1 or TRBD2 (5 bases each). Germline loops: CDR1 SGHRS, CDR2 YFSETQ. The CDR3 has 14 amino acids. V was pared by 4 bases and J by 1 base, with 12 bases between. The CDR3 reads CASSMGPPSYEQYF. Here the CDR3 DNA reads TGCGCCAGCAGCATGGGACCTCCTTCCTACGAGCAGTACTTC. Filled out from reference TRBV5-1 and TRBJ2-7, the complete variable domain reads KAGVTQTPRYLIKTRGQQVTLSCSPISGHRSVSWYQQTPGQGLQFLFEYFSETQRNKGNFPGRFSGRQFSNSRSEMNVSTLELGDSALYLCASSMGPPSYEQYFGPGTRLTVT.

The rearrangement uses TRBV12-3 or TRBV12-4 and TRBJ1-3; tentative D call: TRBD1 (6 bases). There are 13 residues in the CDR3. Trimming shortened V by 5 bases and J by 4 bases, and 9 bases separated the two germline ends. The CDR3 sequence is CASSLGTGNTIYF. The CDR3 DNA reads as TGTGCCAGCAGTCTCGGGACAGGAAACACCATATATTTT.

On this clone itself: Other DNA sequences in this specimen translate into the identical CDR3. The chain joins TRBV12-3 or TRBV12-4 to TRBJ1-3; no clear D gene. CDR3 length equals 12 residues. The V end lost 2 bases, the J end lost 2 bases, and 1 base lay between the germline ends. CDR3 sequence reads: CASSLTGNTIYF. In DNA, the CDR3 is TGTGCCAGCAGTTTAACTGGAAACACCATATATTTT.

This chain joins TRBV28 and TRBJ2-7; 8 nucleotides match TRBD1. CDR1 MDHEN and CDR2 SYDVKM come from the germline V gene. The CDR3 runs to 14 residues. J lost 4 bases, V lost 6 bases, and 8 bases had no gene match. The CDR3 DNA follows: TGTGCCAGCAGCACAACAGGGGGTCCATACGAGCAGTACTTC. It codes for CASSTTGGPYEQYF.

This clone was found a few times. This sequence joins TRBV6-5 and TRBJ2-7; 8 nucleotides align to TRBD1. V lost 6 bases to trimming and J lost 2 bases; unmatched junction nucleotides: 3. The CDR3 covers 13 residues. The V gene's germline CDR1 is MNHEY and CDR2 SVGAGI. CDR3 nucleotides: TGTGCCAGCAGGGCAGGGGGCCCCTACGAGCAGTACTTC. This codes for CASRAGGPYEQYF.

This clone was counted a few times. This chain joins TRBV4-3 and TRBJ2-1; D is uncertain. CDR1 is LGHNA and CDR2 is YSLEER in the germline V gene. Trimming shortened V by 1 base and J by 3 bases, and 4 bases separated the two germline ends. The CDR3 sequence is 13 residues long. The CDR3 DNA is TGCGCCAGCAGCCAAGCCCTCTACAATGAGCAGTTCTTC. Translated: CASSQALYNEQFF.